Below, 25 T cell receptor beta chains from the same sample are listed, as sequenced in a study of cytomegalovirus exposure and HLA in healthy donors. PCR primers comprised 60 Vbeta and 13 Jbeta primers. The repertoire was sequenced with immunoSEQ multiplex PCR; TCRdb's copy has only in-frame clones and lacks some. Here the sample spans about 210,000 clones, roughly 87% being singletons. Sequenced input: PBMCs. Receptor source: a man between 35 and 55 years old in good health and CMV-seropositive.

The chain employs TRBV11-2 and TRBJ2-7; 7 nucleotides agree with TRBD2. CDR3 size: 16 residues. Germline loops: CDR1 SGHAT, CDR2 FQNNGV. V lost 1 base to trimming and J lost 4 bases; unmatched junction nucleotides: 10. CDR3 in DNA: TGTGCCAGCAGCTTAGGTCCGGGAGGCACTGAGTACGAGCAGTACTTC. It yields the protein CASSLGPGGTEYEQYF. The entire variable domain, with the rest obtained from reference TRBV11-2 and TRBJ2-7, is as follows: EAGVAQSPRYKIIEKRQSVAFWCNPISGHATLYWYQQILGQGPKLLIQFQNNGVVDDSQLPKDRFSAERLKGVDSTLKIQPAKLEDSAVYLCASSLGPGGTEYEQYFGPGTRLTVT.

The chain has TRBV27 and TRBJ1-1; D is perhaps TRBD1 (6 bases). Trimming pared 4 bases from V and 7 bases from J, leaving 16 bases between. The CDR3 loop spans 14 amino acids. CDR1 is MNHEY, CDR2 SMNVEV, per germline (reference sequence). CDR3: CASSSGQGKVEAFF. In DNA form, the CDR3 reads TGTGCCAGCAGTTCGGGGCAGGGGAAAGTTGAAGCTTTCTTT.

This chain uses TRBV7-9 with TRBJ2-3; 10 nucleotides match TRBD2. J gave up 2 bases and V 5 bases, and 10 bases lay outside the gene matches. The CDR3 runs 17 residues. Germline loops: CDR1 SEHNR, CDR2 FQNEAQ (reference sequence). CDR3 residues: CASSGKPSGSFTDTQYF. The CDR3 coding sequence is TGTGCCAGCAGCGGGAAACCTAGCGGGAGCTTCACAGATACGCAGTATTTT.

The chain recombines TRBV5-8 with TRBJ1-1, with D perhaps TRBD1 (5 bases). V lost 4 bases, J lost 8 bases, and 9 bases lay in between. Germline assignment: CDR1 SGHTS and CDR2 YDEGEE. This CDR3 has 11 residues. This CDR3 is CASSGGTEAFF. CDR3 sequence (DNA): TGTGCCAGCAGCGGAGGGACGGAAGCTTTCTTT.

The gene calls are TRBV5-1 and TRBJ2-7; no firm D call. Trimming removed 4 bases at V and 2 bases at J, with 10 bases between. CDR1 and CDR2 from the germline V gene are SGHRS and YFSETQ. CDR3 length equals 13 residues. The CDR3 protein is CASSPGPAYEQYF. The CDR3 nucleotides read TGCGCCAGCAGCCCGGGTCCAGCCTACGAGCAGTACTTC.

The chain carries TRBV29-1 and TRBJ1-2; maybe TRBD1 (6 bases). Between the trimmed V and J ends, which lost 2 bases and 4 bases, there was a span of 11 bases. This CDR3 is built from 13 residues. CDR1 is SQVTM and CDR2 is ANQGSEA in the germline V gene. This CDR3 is CSVEPRGGYGYTF. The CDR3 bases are TGCAGCGTTGAACCGAGGGGGGGCTATGGCTACACCTTC.

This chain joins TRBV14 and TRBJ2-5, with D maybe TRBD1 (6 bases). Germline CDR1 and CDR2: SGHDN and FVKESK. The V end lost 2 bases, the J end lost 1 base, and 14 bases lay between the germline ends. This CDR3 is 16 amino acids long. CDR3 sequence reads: CASSQKPWDIQETQYF. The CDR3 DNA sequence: TGTGCCAGCAGCCAAAAGCCTTGGGACATCCAAGAGACCCAGTACTTC. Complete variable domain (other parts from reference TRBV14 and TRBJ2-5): EAGVTQFPSHSVIEKGQTVTLRCDPISGHDNLYWYRRVMGKEIKFLLHFVKESKQDESGMPNNRFLAERTGGTYSTLKVQPAELEDSGVYFCASSQKPWDIQETQYFGPGTRLLVL.

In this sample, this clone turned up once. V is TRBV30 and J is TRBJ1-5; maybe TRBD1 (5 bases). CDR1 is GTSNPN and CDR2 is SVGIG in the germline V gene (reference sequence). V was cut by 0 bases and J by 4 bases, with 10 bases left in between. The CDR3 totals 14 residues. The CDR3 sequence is CAWSVGVGNQPQHF. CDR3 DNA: TGTGCCTGGAGTGTAGGGGTGGGGAATCAGCCCCAGCATTTT.

The CDR3 region is CASSPLIGNTEAFF. CDR3 nucleotides: TGTGCCAGCAGCCCCCTCATCGGGAACACTGAAGCTTTCTTT. The chain couples TRBV11-3 to TRBJ1-1; D is uncertain. Germline-derived CDR1 and CDR2 are SGHNT and YENEEA. CDR3 length: 14 amino acids. Trimming took 5 bases from V and 1 from J, leaving 11 bases between them.

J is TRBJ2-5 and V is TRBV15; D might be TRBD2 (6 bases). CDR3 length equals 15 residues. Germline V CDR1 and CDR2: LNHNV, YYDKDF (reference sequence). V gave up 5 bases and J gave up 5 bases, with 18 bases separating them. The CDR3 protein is CATSGRGKEGETQYF. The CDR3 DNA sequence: TGTGCCACCAGCGGAAGAGGTAAGGAGGGGGAGACCCAGTACTTC.

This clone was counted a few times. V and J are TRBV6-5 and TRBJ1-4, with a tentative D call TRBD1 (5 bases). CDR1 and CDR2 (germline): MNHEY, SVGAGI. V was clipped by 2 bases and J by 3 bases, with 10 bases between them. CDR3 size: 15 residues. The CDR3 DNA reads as TGTGCCAGCAGTTACCAGGGTAATTCTAATGAAAAACTGTTTTTT. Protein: CASSYQGNSNEKLFF.

The CDR3 nucleotides read TGTGCCAGCAGTTTAAGACAGGGGGTCTTCACTGAAGCTTTCTTT. It is translated as CASSLRQGVFTEAFF. The rearrangement uses TRBV6-6 and TRBJ1-1; 9 nucleotides match TRBD1. In germline, CDR1 is MNHNY, CDR2 SVGAGI (reference sequence). V was clipped by 4 bases and J by 4 bases; unmatched bases: 7. CDR3 size: 15 residues.

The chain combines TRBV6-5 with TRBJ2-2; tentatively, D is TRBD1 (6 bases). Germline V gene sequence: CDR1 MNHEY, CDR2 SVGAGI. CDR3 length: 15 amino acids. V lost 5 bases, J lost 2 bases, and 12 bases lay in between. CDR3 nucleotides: TGTGCCAGCAGTCGGACAGAACCAAACACCGGGGAGCTGTTTTTT. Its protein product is CASSRTEPNTGELFF.

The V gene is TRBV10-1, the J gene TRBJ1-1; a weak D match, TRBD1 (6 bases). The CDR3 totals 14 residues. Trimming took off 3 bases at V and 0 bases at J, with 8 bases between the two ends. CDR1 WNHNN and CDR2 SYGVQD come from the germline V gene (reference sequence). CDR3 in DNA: TGCGCCAGCAGTGATACAGGGATGAACACTGAAGCTTTCTTT. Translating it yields CASSDTGMNTEAFF.

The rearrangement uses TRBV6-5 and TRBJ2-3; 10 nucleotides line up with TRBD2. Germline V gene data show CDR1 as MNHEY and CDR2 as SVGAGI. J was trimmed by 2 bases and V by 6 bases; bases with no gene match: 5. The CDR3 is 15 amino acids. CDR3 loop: CASRPGTSDTDTQYF. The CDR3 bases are TGTGCCAGCAGGCCCGGGACTAGCGACACAGATACGCAGTATTTT.

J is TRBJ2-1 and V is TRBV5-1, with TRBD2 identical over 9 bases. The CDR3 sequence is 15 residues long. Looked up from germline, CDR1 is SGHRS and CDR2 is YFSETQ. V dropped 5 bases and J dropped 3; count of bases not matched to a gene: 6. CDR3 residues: CASSGSGSDYNEQFF. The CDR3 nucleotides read TGCGCCAGCAGTGGTAGCGGGAGCGACTACAATGAGCAGTTCTTC.

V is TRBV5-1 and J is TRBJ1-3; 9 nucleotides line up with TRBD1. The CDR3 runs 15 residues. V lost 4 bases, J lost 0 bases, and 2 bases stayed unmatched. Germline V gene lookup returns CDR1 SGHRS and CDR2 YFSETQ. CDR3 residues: CASSGQGTSGNTIYF. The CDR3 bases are TGCGCCAGCAGCGGACAGGGGACCTCTGGAAACACCATATATTTT.

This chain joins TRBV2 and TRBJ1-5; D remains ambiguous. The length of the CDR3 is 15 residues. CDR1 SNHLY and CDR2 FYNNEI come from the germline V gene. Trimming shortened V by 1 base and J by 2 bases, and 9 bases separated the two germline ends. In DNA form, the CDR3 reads TGTGCCAGCAGTGAAGTGGGCGGGGGCAATCAGCCCCAGCATTTT. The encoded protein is CASSEVGGGNQPQHF.

CDR3 nucleotides: TGTGCCAGCAGGGACCGACAGGGGAACTACAATGAGCAGTTCTTC. It yields the protein CASRDRQGNYNEQFF. The chain recombines TRBV6-6 with TRBJ2-1; 8 bases fit TRBD1. J was trimmed by 3 bases and V by 6 bases; bases with no gene match: 7. The V gene's germline CDR1 is MNHNY and CDR2 SVGAGI (reference sequence). The CDR3 runs 15 residues.

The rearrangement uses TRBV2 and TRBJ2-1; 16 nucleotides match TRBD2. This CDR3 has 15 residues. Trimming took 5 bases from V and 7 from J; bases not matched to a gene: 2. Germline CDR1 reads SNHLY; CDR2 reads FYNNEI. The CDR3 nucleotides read TGTGCCAGCAGTCCGGGACTAGCGGGAGGGAATGAGCAGTTCTTC. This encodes CASSPGLAGGNEQFF.

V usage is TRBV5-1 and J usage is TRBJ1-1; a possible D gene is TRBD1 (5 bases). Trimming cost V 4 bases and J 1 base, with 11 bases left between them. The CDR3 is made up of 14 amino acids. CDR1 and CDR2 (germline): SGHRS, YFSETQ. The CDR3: CASSSFTGNTEAFF. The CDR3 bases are TGCGCCAGCAGCAGTTTCACAGGGAACACTGAAGCTTTCTTT. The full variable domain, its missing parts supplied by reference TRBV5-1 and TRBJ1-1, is KAGVTQTPRYLIKTRGQQVTLSCSPISGHRSVSWYQQTPGQGLQFLFEYFSETQRNKGNFPGRFSGRQFSNSRSEMNVSTLELGDSALYLCASSSFTGNTEAFFGQGTRLTVV.

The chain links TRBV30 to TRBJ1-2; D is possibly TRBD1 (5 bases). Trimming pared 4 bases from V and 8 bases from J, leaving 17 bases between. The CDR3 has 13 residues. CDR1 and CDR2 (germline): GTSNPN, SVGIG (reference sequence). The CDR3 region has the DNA TGTGCCTGGAAAGGGGTGGCTCGAACGGGCTACACCTTC. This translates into CAWKGVARTGYTF.

CDR3: CASSPWGAGGRQETQYF. The DNA for the CDR3 is TGTGCCAGCAGCCCGTGGGGGGCGGGAGGAAGGCAAGAGACCCAGTACTTC. The rearrangement uses TRBV11-2 and TRBJ2-5, with 8 nucleotides matching TRBD2. V lost 5 bases, J lost 2 bases, and 13 bases stayed unmatched. The CDR3 contains 17 residues. The germline gives CDR1 SGHAT, CDR2 FQNNGV.

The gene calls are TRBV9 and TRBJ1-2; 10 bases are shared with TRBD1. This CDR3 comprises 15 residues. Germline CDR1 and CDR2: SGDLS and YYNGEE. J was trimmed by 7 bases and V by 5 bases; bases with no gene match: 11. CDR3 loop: CASSQTGGAFLGYTF. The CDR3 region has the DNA TGTGCCAGCAGTCAGACAGGGGGCGCGTTTCTTGGCTACACCTTC. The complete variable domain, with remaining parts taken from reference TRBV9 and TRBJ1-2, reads DSGVTQTPKHLITATGQRVTLRCSPRSGDLSVYWYQQSLDQGLQFLIQYYNGEERAKGNILERFSAQQFPDLHSELNLSSLELGDSALYFCASSQTGGAFLGYTFGSGTRLTVV.

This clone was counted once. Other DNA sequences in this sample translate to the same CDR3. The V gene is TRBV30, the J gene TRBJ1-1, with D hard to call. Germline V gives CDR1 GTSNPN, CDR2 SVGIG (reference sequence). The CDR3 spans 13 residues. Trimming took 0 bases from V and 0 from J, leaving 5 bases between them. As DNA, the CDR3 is TGTGCCTGGAGTGTAACGGTGAACACTGAAGCTTTCTTT. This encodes CAWSVTVNTEAFF.